This record covers a single T cell receptor beta chain. This sample is part of a study of blood T cell repertoires in COVID-19. Study information: Acute and convalescent COVID-19 specimens originated in the United States, Italy and Spain. T cells, B-cell-depleted T cells, or PBMCs provided the cDNA or gDNA that served as material.

CDR1 and CDR2 (germline): SGHDT, YYEEEE. The trim removed 4 bases at V and 5 bases at J, leaving 9 bases unmatched. The CDR3 length is 16 residues. Authors' data handling: Amplification of reference gene primers was used by the study to estimate nucleated cell counts. Method: immunoSEQ multiplex PCR; TCRdb's copy keeps in-frame clones and lacks some. That table supplies the V and J calls and clone size; D and trimming were determined from the DNA. This sample carries 160,000 or so clones, under 90% of them seen once, and the ten largest clones take less than 20%. V and J are TRBV5-6 and TRBJ2-3; 11 nucleotides agree with TRBD1. The sequence came from a woman aged 80 or over with acute or convalescent COVID-19. Sequencing input: peripheral blood. CDR3 region: CASSRFGQGALDTQYF. The CDR3 DNA reads as TGTGCCAGCAGCCGTTTTGGACAGGGGGCGTTAGATACGCAGTATTTT.